The source of this TCR beta chain is a study of OX40 agonist ivuxolimab in advanced cancers. Across the whole study: Earlier anti-PD-1, anti-PD-L1 or anti-CTLA-4 therapy was permitted; 30% to 50% had received some. Study-level results: Clonal expansion was among the lowest in partial responders at 0.1-3.0 mg/kg, especially CD8+. Both CD4+ and CD8+ T cell populations in blood had undergone clonal expansion by week 6 at 0.1 to 3.0 mg/kg.

As regards this clone: Its antigen is still unknown.

Sequencing was performed with immunoSEQ multiplex PCR; in TCRdb, only in-frame clones are kept and a portion is missing. The sample gives 77,000 or so clones, under 95% of which show up once; around 0.39% is in the top ten. Autoimmune disease history or systemic immunosuppression was exclusionary. Germline V gene lookup returns CDR1 MNHEY and CDR2 SVGAGI. The CDR3 extends over 14 amino acids. The J segment lost 8 bases and the V segment lost 5 bases, leaving 11 bases of the junction unmatched. This material consisted of CD4+ or CD8+ T cells sorted from blood, taken in a trial of the OX40 agonist ivuxolimab. The clonotype originates from an adult with an advanced solid tumor such as melanoma, head and neck, liver or kidney cancer. This chain uses TRBV6-5 with TRBJ1-2; 7 nucleotides line up with TRBD1. The CDR3 nucleotides are TGTGCCAGCAGTACAATTACAGGGGTGCGGGGCTACACCTTC. Its translation: CASSTITGVRGYTF.